This TCR beta chain was recovered during a study of beta chain features in type 1 diabetes. The germline V gene encodes CDR1 SGHTA and CDR2 FQGNSA. V lost 3 bases and J lost 6; bases outside the gene matches: 9. This CDR3 is built from 16 residues. Isolated RNA was reverse transcribed in full, so expressed TCRB transcripts were sequenced. Clones were sequenced by immunoSEQ multiplex PCR, and TCRdb holds only the in-frame ones, with some missing. Seen here are about 150,000 clones, over 8.5% observed once, and the top ten hold around 2%. Sequenced material: central memory CD4+ T cells from blood. The clonotype originates from a young man in good health. The chain recombines TRBV7-2 with TRBJ2-1; 9 nucleotides align to TRBD2. The CDR3 loop is CASSFGPSGEGNEQFF. DNA of the CDR3: TGTGCCAGCAGCTTCGGTCCTAGCGGGGAAGGCAATGAGCAGTTCTTC.